This record covers a single TCR beta chain. Time point meaning: peripheral blood 6 weeks after treatment start. Assay used: immunoSEQ multiplex PCR; TCRdb lists only in-frame clones, some missing. In the table there are about 46,000 clones, roughly 88% of which are singletons. This sample is part of a study of PD-L1 blockade in urothelial cancer. Overall study: Patients' atezolizumab regimen, 1,200 mg intravenously every 3 weeks, began around 2014. Blood was analyzed 3 weeks (second dose) and 6 weeks after treatment start.

Trimming took 1 base from V and 0 from J; bases not matched to a gene: 2. Germline loops: CDR1 GTSNPN, CDR2 SVGIG (reference sequence). This CDR3 spans 15 amino acids. The chain uses TRBV30 and TRBJ1-5; 8 positions agree with TRBD1. The sequenced sample was PBMCs, obtained around atezolizumab (anti-PD-L1) treatment. This TCR was recovered from a man between 50 and 59 years old with urothelial cancer. The CDR3 coding sequence is TGTGCCTGGAGTGGGGACAGGAATAGCAATCAGCCCCAGCATTTT. Protein sequence: CAWSGDRNSNQPQHF.